The entry that follows covers one TCR beta chain sequence. Its cognate antigen is unknown. Noted time point: baseline pretreatment blood. Treatment reported: 15 Gy SBRT to primary tumor, nephrectomy 4 weeks later. Radiation-treated patients gave blood at baseline, week 2 and week 4. Germline V gene data show CDR1 as MNHNY and CDR2 as SVGAGI (reference sequence). After removal of 5 bases from V and 1 base from J, the junction contained 5 bases not matched to a gene. The CDR3 has 15 amino acids. These data belong to a study of radiation and T cells in renal cell carcinoma. For the study at large: Nephrectomy followed 15 Gy stereotactic body radiation by 4 weeks.

The study, taken as a whole, reports: Pretreatment tumor biopsies were lacking, so baseline clonotypes are unknown.

Generated by immunoSEQ multiplex PCR, the TCRdb table keeps only in-frame clones and is missing some. Of approximately 110,000 clones in the sample, around 83% are singletons; the top ten hold under 4%. Source: blood, taken from a patient whose treatment included radiotherapy and nephrectomy. The chain has TRBV6-6 and TRBJ1-1; 9 bases line up with TRBD1. The clonotype comes from a woman in her sixties with renal cell carcinoma. CDR3 nucleotide sequence: TGTGCCAGCAGTCCCGGACAGGGGAGGAACACTGAAGCTTTCTTT. Translating it yields CASSPGQGRNTEAFF.